What follows are 15 T cell receptor beta chains derived from one specimen sequenced in a study of T cells in Graves' hyperthyroidism and ophthalmopathy. Researchers amplified the TCR beta CDR3 regions from RNA transcripts. RT-PCR in the first round (using the HTBI primer set) targeted the TCR CDR3. TCRdb reprocessed the multiplex PCR reads with MiXCR, giving one entry per CDR3 protein. The sample has about 600,000 distinct CDR3 sequences, approximately 15% seen once. Sequencing input: blood. These TCRs come from a woman between 45 and 60 years old with Graves' ophthalmopathy.

This clonotype has a count of ten or more. This chain uses TRBV7-9 with TRBJ1-1; 7 bases agree with TRBD1. Germline CDR1 and CDR2: SEHNR and FQNEAQ (reference sequence). V was clipped by 5 bases and J by 3 bases; unmatched bases: 3. This CDR3 region has 13 residues. As DNA, the CDR3 is TGTGCCAGCAGCGCGCAGGGGGACACTGAAGCTTTCTTT. This translates into CASSAQGDTEAFF.

This clonotype was seen at least ten times. The J gene is TRBJ2-1, the V gene TRBV11-2; 7 nucleotides match TRBD2. This CDR3 contains 13 residues. In germline, CDR1 is SGHAT, CDR2 FQNNGV. V lost 4 bases to trimming and J lost 6 bases; unmatched junction nucleotides: 3. CDR3 in DNA: TGTGCCAGCAGCTGGGGGGGGGTCAATGAGCAGTTCTTC. It is translated as CASSWGGVNEQFF. Drawing the rest from reference TRBV11-2 and TRBJ2-1, the complete variable domain is EAGVAQSPRYKIIEKRQSVAFWCNPISGHATLYWYQQILGQGPKLLIQFQNNGVVDDSQLPKDRFSAERLKGVDSTLKIQPAKLEDSAVYLCASSWGGVNEQFFGPGTRLTVL.

This clonotype was observed a few times. This sequence joins TRBV10-3 and TRBJ2-3; 9 bases match TRBD2. J was trimmed by 5 bases and V by 0 bases; bases with no gene match: 6. Per the germline V gene, CDR1 is ENHRY and CDR2 is SYGVKD. The CDR3 runs 16 residues. The DNA for the CDR3 is TGTGCCATCAGTGAGTCCGGCGGGAGGGCCATAGATACGCAGTATTTT. Encoded protein: CAISESGGRAIDTQYF.

This clonotype was seen a few times. The chain couples TRBV6-1 to TRBJ2-2; the D gene could be TRBD1 or TRBD2 (5 bases each). Germline CDR1 reads MNHNS; CDR2 reads SASEGT. The CDR3 loop spans 16 amino acids. Trimming left V 6 bases short and J 7 bases short, with 21 bases between. CDR3 sequence: CASSQWGRIRGGELFF. The CDR3 bases are TGTGCCAGCAGCCAATGGGGACGGATAAGGGGCGGGGAGCTGTTTTTT.

The CDR3 DNA sequence: TGTGCCTGGAGGGGACTAGCGGGAACAGATACGCAGTATTTT. Encoded protein: CAWRGLAGTDTQYF. This chain links TRBV30 with TRBJ2-3; 13 nucleotides agree with TRBD2. The ends lost 3 bases at V and 3 bases at J; junction bases unmatched: 0. The germline V gene encodes CDR1 GTSNPN and CDR2 SVGIG (reference sequence). The CDR3 is 14 residues long.

In this sample, this clonotype turned up many times. The J gene is TRBJ2-3, the V gene TRBV27, with D tentatively TRBD1 (6 bases). This CDR3 is 15 amino acids long. Trimming stripped 1 base from V and 3 bases from J, with 11 bases between. From germline, CDR1 is MNHEY and CDR2 SMNVEV (reference sequence). In nucleotides, the CDR3 is TGTGCCAGCAGTTTATACAACAGGGCTACAGATACGCAGTATTTT. Its protein product is CASSLYNRATDTQYF.

This clonotype has only a few counts. This chain uses TRBV28 with TRBJ2-7; D might be TRBD2 (6 bases). With 6 bases removed from V and 1 base from J, the gap between germline ends came to 19 bases. Germline V lookup: CDR1 MDHEN, CDR2 SYDVKM. There are 16 residues in the CDR3. The CDR3 reads CASSPRTGTHSYEQYF. The DNA for the CDR3 is TGTGCCAGCAGCCCTCGCACCGGGACTCATTCCTACGAGCAGTACTTC.

This clonotype was counted at least ten times. This chain links TRBV12-3 or TRBV12-4 with TRBJ2-1, with TRBD2 identical over 15 bases. V shed 6 bases, J shed 2 bases, and the junction held 14 bases outside the gene matches. CDR3 length equals 20 residues. The CDR3 sequence is CASSQGLAGGRRRTYNEQFF. As DNA, the CDR3 is TGTGCCAGCAGCCAAGGACTAGCGGGAGGGCGCCGTCGAACCTACAATGAGCAGTTCTTC.

About this clonotype itself: A much bigger clone sits one base away, suggesting this may be a read error. The V call is TRBV7-2, the J call TRBJ2-7; D may be TRBD1 or TRBD2 (5 bases each). The CDR3 loop spans 16 amino acids. Germline CDR1 and CDR2: SGHTA and FQGNSA. V was cut by 6 bases and J by 3 bases, with 21 bases left in between. CDR3 loop: CASSPPTGTVNYEQYF. The CDR3 nucleotides are TGTGCCAGCAGTCCACCCACCGGGACCGTCAACTACGAGCAGTACTTC.

The sample holds many counts of this clonotype. This chain connects TRBV20-1 to TRBJ1-6, with 7 bases fitting TRBD1. There are 15 residues in the CDR3. Germline CDR1 DFQATT, CDR2 SNEGSKA (reference sequence). J gave up 6 bases and V 0 bases, and 5 bases lay outside the gene matches. CDR3 DNA: TGCAGTGCTAGAGAGACCGGGACAGCTAATTCACCCCTCCACTTT. Its protein product is CSARETGTANSPLHF.

This clonotype was found many times. V and J are TRBV15 and TRBJ2-5; 11 nucleotides match TRBD2. The trim removed 0 bases at V and 2 bases at J, leaving 2 bases unmatched. The CDR3 consists of 16 residues. Per the germline V gene, CDR1 is LNHNV and CDR2 is YYDKDF (reference sequence). The CDR3: CATSRDSGRGQETQYF. CDR3 in DNA: TGTGCCACCAGCAGAGATAGCGGGAGGGGGCAAGAGACCCAGTACTTC.

This clonotype was counted at least ten times. The V call is TRBV20-1, the J call TRBJ2-3; tentatively, D is TRBD1 (6 bases). V dropped 5 bases and J dropped 0 bases, with 15 bases sitting between them. The CDR3 length is 15 residues. In germline, CDR1 is DFQATT, CDR2 SNEGSKA (reference sequence). CDR3 loop: CSAGASGQSTDTQYF. The CDR3 DNA follows: TGCAGTGCTGGAGCCAGCGGACAGAGCACAGATACGCAGTATTTT.

The gene calls are TRBV4-2 and TRBJ2-2, with D possibly TRBD2 on 6 matching bases. Trimming stripped 4 bases from V and 3 bases from J, with 9 bases between. Germline V gene lookup returns CDR1 LGHNA and CDR2 YNFKEQ. The CDR3 has 14 amino acids. This CDR3 reads CASSPGLYTGELFF. As DNA, the CDR3 is TGTGCCAGCAGCCCGGGACTCTACACCGGGGAGCTGTTTTTT.

The chain links TRBV9 to TRBJ2-6; D gene uncertain. V gave up 0 bases and J gave up 3 bases, with 4 bases separating them. The CDR3 has 14 amino acids. In germline, CDR1 is SGDLS, CDR2 YYNGEE. CDR3 in amino acids: CASSVVDGANVLTF. Written as DNA, the CDR3 is TGTGCCAGCAGCGTAGTTGATGGGGCCAACGTCCTGACTTTC.

This chain joins TRBV19 and TRBJ1-2; 7 bases align to TRBD1. The V gene's germline CDR1 is LNHDA and CDR2 SQIVND (reference sequence). V gave up 10 bases and J gave up 5 bases; unmatched junction bases: 16. This CDR3 comprises 15 residues. DNA for the CDR3: TGTGCCACCTCCCCCCTCCTGGGACAGAAGTATGGCTACACCTTC. Amino acid sequence: CATSPLLGQKYGYTF. The full variable domain, with the rest looked up from reference TRBV19 and TRBJ1-2, is DGGITQSPKYLFRKEGQNVTLSCEQNLNHDAMYWYRQDPGQGLRLIYYSQIVNDFQKGDIAEGYSVSREKKESFPLTVTSAQKNPTAFYLCATSPLLGQKYGYTFGSGTRLTVV.